The T cell receptor beta chain described here comes from a study of T cell responses to AZD1222 COVID-19 vaccine. Whole-study findings and limits: Reportedly, nearly half of unique spike TCRs recognized epitopes outside B.1.351/B.1.1.7 mutations. Clonal diversity was possibly underestimated; the donors were predominantly white British and more often female.

The CDR3 is made up of 15 amino acids. J was trimmed by 7 bases and V by 4 bases; bases with no gene match: 9. CDR1 and CDR2 from the germline V gene are KGHDR and SFDVKD. Repertoires were generated with immunoSEQ multiplex PCR, while TCRdb's copy carries only in-frame clones and drops some. Of about 120,000 clones listed, about 92% were seen once; the top ten hold 2.5% to 3.5%. Comments on this clone: Its antigen is undetermined.

Sample: peripheral blood, taken on day 0 of AZD1222 vaccination. The chain employs TRBV24-1 and TRBJ2-1; TRBD1 agrees at 7 bases. This TCR was recovered from an adult in good health. The CDR3 reads CATSEGTAGWNEQFF. Written as DNA, the CDR3 is TGTGCCACCAGTGAAGGGACAGCCGGTTGGAATGAGCAGTTCTTC.